This T cell receptor (beta chain) derives from a study of T cells in localized non-small cell lung cancer. Generated by immunoSEQ multiplex PCR, the TCRdb table keeps only in-frame clones and is missing some. The sample includes 78,000 or so clones, almost 85% of them seen just once. The CDR3 spans 11 residues. V lost 6 bases and J 0 bases, leaving 3 bases between the germline ends. Germline V gives CDR1 SGHDN, CDR2 FVKESK. The J gene is TRBJ2-7, the V gene TRBV14; D gene unclear. Specimen: peripheral blood, collected before any cancer treatment. The TCR originated in a man aged 40-75 years with stage I lung adenocarcinoma. DNA of the CDR3: TGTGCCAGCAGTCTCTCCTACGAGCAGTACTTC. The encoded protein is CASSLSYEQYF. The complete variable domain, with remaining parts taken from reference TRBV14 and TRBJ2-7, reads EAGVTQFPSHSVIEKGQTVTLRCDPISGHDNLYWYRRVMGKEIKFLLHFVKESKQDESGMPNNRFLAERTGGTYSTLKVQPAELEDSGVYFCASSLSYEQYFGPGTRLTVT.